These 26 T cell receptor beta chains originate from one sample sequenced in a study of CD8+CD57+ T cells in acquired aplastic anemia. Investigators profiled TCR beta VDJ and CDR3 from genomic DNA template. TCRdb analysed the reads with MiXCR anew, one entry per CDR3 protein. The sample holds 200,000 to 250,000 distinct CDR3 sequences; about 44% are singletons and the top ten take about 8.3%. In patients chosen for sequencing, flow cytometry had shown CD8+CD57+ cell expansion. The sample taken for sequencing was sorted CD4+, CD8+, or CD8+CD57+ T cells (not recorded which) from PBMCs. Receptor source: a human donor with aplastic anemia.

This clonotype was recorded many times. This chain connects TRBV9 to TRBJ2-5; 11 bases are shared with TRBD2. The junction had 6 bases not matched to a gene; V was cut back by 0 bases and J by 5 bases. The germline gives CDR1 SGDLS, CDR2 YYNGEE. The CDR3 spans 16 residues. CDR3 protein: CASSVGLAGGGETQYF. For the CDR3, the DNA is TGTGCCAGCAGCGTAGGGCTAGCGGGGGGAGGGGAGACCCAGTACTTC. Supplemented by reference TRBV9 and TRBJ2-5, the full variable domain reads DSGVTQTPKHLITATGQRVTLRCSPRSGDLSVYWYQQSLDQGLQFLIQYYNGEERAKGNILERFSAQQFPDLHSELNLSSLELGDSALYFCASSVGLAGGGETQYFGPGTRLLVL.

There are a few counts of this clonotype. The CDR3 region has the DNA TGTGCCAGCAGCTTAGCGGTCGATCAGCCCCAGCATTTT. Its translation: CASSLAVDQPQHF. V is TRBV7-6 and J is TRBJ1-5, with unresolved D. Germline CDR1 reads SGHVS; CDR2 reads FNYEAQ. The CDR3 runs 13 residues. The V end lost 0 bases, the J end lost 5 bases, and 5 bases lay between the germline ends. Combining the CDR3 with reference TRBV7-6 and TRBJ1-5 gives the whole variable domain GAGVSQSPRYKVTKRGQDVALRCDPISGHVSLYWYRQALGQGPEFLTYFNYEAQQDKSGLPNDRFSAERPEGSISTLTIQRTEQRDSAMYRCASSLAVDQPQHFGDGTRLSIL.

This clonotype was observed at least ten times. The V and J genes are TRBV25-1 and TRBJ2-2; 11 nucleotides align to TRBD1. The CDR3 has 15 residues. Germline CDR1 reads MGHDK; CDR2 reads SYGVNS. Germline trimming cut 6 bases from V and 4 bases from J; bases unmatched to any gene: 4. This chain's CDR3 is CASRAGQGGTGELFF. The CDR3 nucleotides are TGTGCCAGCAGGGCGGGACAGGGGGGCACCGGGGAGCTGTTTTTT.

This clonotype was seen ten or more times. The rearrangement joins TRBV7-8 to TRBJ1-1, with D tentatively TRBD1 (5 bases). The CDR3 runs to 18 residues. With 1 base removed from V and 1 base from J, the gap between germline ends came to 19 bases. CDR1 SGHVS and CDR2 FQNEAQ come from the germline V gene. CDR3 nucleotide sequence: TGTGCCAGCAGCTTAGATAGCAGACAGCTGCCCCCGAACACTGAAGCTTTCTTT. This encodes CASSLDSRQLPPNTEAFF. The variable domain in full, with the rest retrieved from reference TRBV7-8 and TRBJ1-1, is GAGVSQSPRYKVAKRGQDVALRCDPISGHVSLFWYQQALGQGPEFLTYFQNEAQLDKSGLPSDRFFAERPEGSVSTLKIQRTQQEDSAVYLCASSLDSRQLPPNTEAFFGQGTRLTVV.

About this clonotype: A much larger clone differs by one base, so this may be a read error. A read error is likely, as this CDR3 ends without the conserved phenylalanine or tryptophan. V usage is TRBV9 and J usage is TRBJ2-1; TRBD2 might be the D (6 bases). The CDR3 is made up of 14 amino acids. The V gene lost 4 bases and the J gene lost 6 bases, with 14 bases spanning the gap. From germline, CDR1 is SGDLS and CDR2 YYNGEE. CDR3: CASSPWGAGNEQFL. Written as DNA, the CDR3 is TGTGCCAGCAGCCCTTGGGGAGCGGGCAATGAGCAGTTCCTC.

The J gene is TRBJ1-1, the V gene TRBV10-2; the D is unclear. V was shortened by 5 bases and J by 6 bases, with 13 bases between the two germline ends. The CDR3 spans 13 residues. Germline V gene sequence: CDR1 WSHSY, CDR2 SAAADI. The CDR3 is CASSRAPSAEAFF. The CDR3 DNA reads TGCGCCAGCAGTAGGGCCCCAAGCGCTGAAGCTTTCTTT.

This clonotype was seen only a few times. V gene TRBV30 combines with J gene TRBJ2-1, with 8 positions matching TRBD2. The J segment lost 10 bases and the V segment lost 6 bases, leaving 14 bases of the junction unmatched. Germline lookup yields CDR1 GTSNPN and CDR2 SVGIG (reference sequence). The CDR3 spans 14 residues. The CDR3, as DNA: TGTGCCTGCCGGCGGGAGGCCAGCACGGGGGAGCAGTTCTTC. It codes for CACRREASTGEQFF. Full variable domain (remainder filled in from reference TRBV30 and TRBJ2-1): SQTIHQWPATLVQPVGSPLSLECTVEGTSNPNLYWYRQAAGRGLQLLFYSVGIGQISSEVPQNLSASRPQDRQFILSSKKLLLSDSGFYLCACRREASTGEQFFGPGTRLTVL.

The J gene is TRBJ2-1, the V gene TRBV9; TRBD2 aligns across 14 bases. The CDR3 is made up of 16 amino acids. Germline CDR1 SGDLS, CDR2 YYNGEE. J was trimmed by 8 bases and V by 3 bases; bases with no gene match: 7. CDR3 nucleotide sequence: TGTGCCAGCAGCGCTGGGACTAGCGGGAGTCAACATGAGCAGTTCTTC. Encoded protein: CASSAGTSGSQHEQFF.

This clonotype was found many times. The chain combines TRBV7-3 with TRBJ2-1; D perhaps matches TRBD2 (6 bases). Trimming cost V 2 bases and J 7 bases, with 15 bases left between them. Germline CDR1 and CDR2: SGHTA and FQGTGA. The CDR3 is made up of 15 amino acids. The CDR3 reads CASSLEVAGPNEQFF. The DNA for the CDR3 is TGTGCCAGCAGCTTAGAAGTCGCGGGGCCGAATGAGCAGTTCTTC.

This clonotype was picked up one time. This chain joins TRBV19 and TRBJ2-5; 7 bases map to TRBD2. CDR3 length: 16 amino acids. Germline CDR1 is LNHDA and CDR2 is SQIVND (reference sequence). Trimming cost V 1 base and J 4 bases; bases outside gene matches: 9. The CDR3, as DNA: TGTGCCAGTAGTATAGCGGGGACTACCTCAGGAGAGACCCAGTACTTC. Amino acid sequence: CASSIAGTTSGETQYF.

Comments on this clonotype: One end of the junction is discordant with germline, which a read error may explain. The chain combines TRBV7-6 with TRBJ1-6; perhaps TRBD1 as D (5 bases). This CDR3 is built from 16 residues. Germline V gene data show CDR1 as SGHVS and CDR2 as FNYEAQ. CDR3 nucleotides: TGCGCCAGCAGCCAAGCAGGGTTCAGTGGCTACTCACCCCTCCACTTT. Translated: CASSQAGFSGYSPLHF.

In this sample, this clonotype turned up many times. The chain recombines TRBV12-3 or TRBV12-4 with TRBJ1-5; the D is unclear. The CDR3 runs to 14 residues. Trimming removed 3 bases at V and 2 bases at J, with 8 bases between. DNA for the CDR3: TGTGCCAGCAGTTTCGGAGACGGCAATCAGCCCCAGCATTTT. This sequence encodes CASSFGDGNQPQHF.

The chain employs TRBV7-9 and TRBJ2-7; 11 bases fit TRBD1. Trimming took 1 base from V and 3 from J; bases not matched to a gene: 2. CDR1 and CDR2 (germline): SEHNR, FQNEAQ (reference sequence). This CDR3 has 15 amino acids. The CDR3 is CASSLVGTGGYEQYF. CDR3 DNA: TGTGCCAGCAGCTTAGTTGGGACAGGGGGCTACGAGCAGTACTTC.

This clonotype was observed a single time. The rearrangement links TRBV7-8 to TRBJ2-7; 9 bases fit TRBD2. J was trimmed by 1 base and V by 8 bases; bases with no gene match: 9. The CDR3 sequence is 15 residues long. Germline assignment: CDR1 SGHVS and CDR2 FQNEAQ. For the CDR3, the DNA is TGTGCCAGCGGCGCGCAGCGGGGGGCATCCTACGAGCAGTACTTC. This gives the protein CASGAQRGASYEQYF. Full variable domain (missing parts from reference TRBV7-8 and TRBJ2-7): GAGVSQSPRYKVAKRGQDVALRCDPISGHVSLFWYQQALGQGPEFLTYFQNEAQLDKSGLPSDRFFAERPEGSVSTLKIQRTQQEDSAVYLCASGAQRGASYEQYFGPGTRLTVT.

This clonotype was recorded at least ten times. The rearrangement links TRBV9 to TRBJ2-5; D is ambiguous. Per germline, CDR1 SGDLS and CDR2 YYNGEE. The CDR3 totals 16 residues. The germline V and J ends were trimmed by 0 bases and 0 bases, with 12 bases remaining between them. The CDR3 sequence: CASSVGSTEYQETQYF. CDR3 sequence (DNA): TGTGCCAGCAGCGTAGGCAGCACGGAGTACCAAGAGACCCAGTACTTC.

Comments on this clonotype: A much bigger clone sits one base away, suggesting this may be a read error. This chain uses TRBV20-1 with TRBJ1-4, with D hard to call. This CDR3 is built from 14 residues. With 1 base removed from V and 5 bases from J, the gap between germline ends came to 11 bases. Germline V CDR1 and CDR2: DFQATT, SNEGSKA (reference sequence). The CDR3 is CSARGGDVNEKLFF. CDR3 nucleotide sequence: TGCAGTGCTAGAGGAGGAGACGTGAATGAAAAACTGTTTTTT.

V usage is TRBV25-1 and J usage is TRBJ2-7; no reliable D call. This CDR3 spans 12 amino acids. CDR1 and CDR2 (germline): MGHDK, SYGVNS. Deletions cut 1 base from V and 3 bases from J, with 4 bases between. CDR3 region: CASSEFGYEQYF. The DNA for the CDR3 is TGTGCCAGCAGTGAATTCGGCTACGAGCAGTACTTC.

The gene calls are TRBV2 and TRBJ1-2; D gene uncertain. Germline loops: CDR1 SNHLY, CDR2 FYNNEI. The V gene lost 5 bases and the J gene lost 0 bases, with 7 bases spanning the gap. This CDR3 contains 13 residues. CDR3 loop: CASSTIANYGYTF. Here the CDR3 DNA reads TGTGCCAGCAGTACGATCGCTAACTATGGCTACACCTTC.

This clonotype has at least ten counts. The V call is TRBV7-9, the J call TRBJ1-1, with D maybe TRBD1 (5 bases). Trimming removed 4 bases from V and 6 bases from J, with 27 bases in between. There are 18 residues in the CDR3. Germline V CDR1 and CDR2: SEHNR, FQNEAQ (reference sequence). As DNA, the CDR3 is TGTGCCAGCAGCTCCACTTCCAGTGTCGGGGCGTGGCACGCTGAAGCTTTCTTT. It specifies CASSSTSSVGAWHAEAFF. Full variable domain (rest looked up from reference TRBV7-9 and TRBJ1-1): DTGVSQNPRHKITKRGQNVTFRCDPISEHNRLYWYRQTLGQGPEFLTYFQNEAQLEKSRLLSDRFSAERPKGSFSTLEIQRTEQGDSAMYLCASSSTSSVGAWHAEAFFGQGTRLTVV.

This clonotype was seen a single time. This sequence joins TRBV29-1 and TRBJ1-1; no reliable D call. CDR3 length equals 12 residues. Deletions cut 8 bases from V and 4 bases from J, with 14 bases between. Germline loops: CDR1 SQVTM, CDR2 ANQGSEA. The CDR3, as DNA: TGCAGCAGTTTAGGGCAGAGCACTGAAGCTTTCTTT. It encodes CSSLGQSTEAFF.

CDR3 protein: CASSSSGAAYEQYF. The CDR3 bases are TGTGCCAGCAGTTCTTCAGGGGCTGCCTACGAGCAGTACTTC. The chain employs TRBV27 and TRBJ2-7, with D possibly matching TRBD1 (6 bases). CDR1 is MNHEY, CDR2 SMNVEV, per germline (reference sequence). The CDR3 runs to 14 residues. V dropped 4 bases and J dropped 2 bases, with 12 bases sitting between them.

This clonotype has ten or more counts. The chain recombines TRBV6-5 with TRBJ1-2; D uncertain. V dropped 2 bases and J dropped 2 bases, with 6 bases sitting between them. Germline lookup yields CDR1 MNHEY and CDR2 SVGAGI. The CDR3 is 13 amino acids. The CDR3 coding sequence is TGTGCCAGCAGTTACGGACGGAACTATGGCTACACCTTC. Amino acids: CASSYGRNYGYTF.

This clonotype has ten or more counts. The V gene is TRBV20-1, the J gene TRBJ1-1; D unclear. V lost 6 bases, J lost 0 bases, and 17 bases lay in between. Germline CDR1 DFQATT, CDR2 SNEGSKA (reference sequence). The CDR3 runs to 15 residues. The CDR3 DNA reads TGCAGTGCCGATCGCCCGACCGCTTTGAACACTGAAGCTTTCTTT. It translates to CSADRPTALNTEAFF.

This clonotype occurred a few times. Mismatch with germline at one junction end may stem from a read error. The chain employs TRBV2 and TRBJ2-3; 8 bases align to TRBD2. This CDR3 is 17 amino acids long. Germline values: CDR1 SNHLY, CDR2 FYNNEI. The CDR3 bases are TGTGCCAGCATTTTTAAGCGGGGGATTATGAGCACAGATACGCAGTGTTTT. This codes for CASIFKRGIMSTDTQCF.

This clonotype was detected only once. At one end, the junction sequence differs from germline, possibly due to a read error. This rearrangement joins TRBV7-3 to TRBJ2-1, with D possibly being TRBD1 (5 bases). CDR3 size: 13 residues. Germline assignment: CDR1 SGHTA and CDR2 FQGTGA. CDR3 coding DNA: TGTGCCAACAGCATCGACAGCACCTACGAGCAGTTCTTC. Its translation is CANSIDSTYEQFF.

In regard to this clonotype: Just one base apart from a much larger clone, this may be a read error. Since the CDR3 does not end with the conserved phenylalanine or tryptophan, this likely comes from a read error. The chain is built from TRBV6-1 and TRBJ1-5, with D possibly matching TRBD1 (6 bases). The V end lost 5 bases, the J end lost 3 bases, and 14 bases lay between the germline ends. Germline V gene data show CDR1 as MNHNS and CDR2 as SASEGT. The CDR3 consists of 15 residues. CDR3 loop: CASSYSKGDNQPQHS. The DNA of the CDR3 is TGTGCCAGCAGTTACTCGAAGGGGGACAATCAGCCCCAGCATTCT.